A single T cell receptor (beta chain) is shown here with its context. Its recognized antigen is unknown. Per-base qualities were not stored, and no clone one base away is much larger. The entry originates in a study of cytomegalovirus exposure and HLA in healthy donors (TCRdb year 2017). In terms of the full investigation: In an earlier analysis of about 560 of the donors, 276 Gb of sequence data and approximately 120 million unique TCR beta sequences from 180 million or so T cells were reported. The aim of the study was to test whether cataloging public T cell receptors could identify signatures of past pathogen exposure. Every repertoire in the discovery cohort had been generated on one and the same sequencing platform. The study combined high-throughput TCR immunosequencing, statistical association of individual TCRs with disease status, and machine learning to predict cytomegalovirus infection status. Roughly 5 DR-DQ haplotypes were handled as single units for association and clustering, since linkage in the cohort was strong. The number of donors typed differed by locus, with 629-630 for A, B, C, DRB1 and DQB1, around 500 for DQA1, 600 to 610 for DPA1, and some 470 for DPB1. In an earlier analysis of 550 to 700 of the donors, high-throughput TCR beta sequencing was used to judge whether each TCR beta V gene segment behaved as functional or pseudogenic. In the later analysis, no new phenotypic data were used to find candidate immune exposures; instead, reliance was placed on TCR beta sequences and their occurrence across donors. An early release that covered fewer than 750 HLA-typed donors contained approximately 300 gigabases of sequencing data and 85 million to 100 million unique TCR sequences. The study profiled the T cell repertoires of fewer than 850 subjects by immunosequencing and related them to cytomegalovirus serostatus. The genetic ancestry cluster associated with self-reported Caucasian donors included about four fifths of the 300 to 450 genotyped donors. Both class I and class II loci were covered by HLA typing, at four-digit resolution. Across approximately 400 genotyped donors of the cohort, an average of approximately 200,000 unique TCR beta nucleotide sequences per donor were sequenced, and approximately 19% of those sequences were non-productive. In addition to the first cohort of 666 subjects, a separate validation cohort of 130 or so different subjects was used. Alongside the repertoire data, information on donor age, sex, ethnicity and CMV serostatus was compiled. A later analysis re-examined previously published TCR beta repertoires from hundreds of donors and added high-resolution HLA genotyping to investigate patterns of TCR occurrence. A later genetic analysis used genome-wide SNP genotypes for about 65% of the roughly 700 donors, treating that subset as a discovery cohort. The investigation overall reported the following: According to a later analysis, parvovirus B19, influenza, CMV and Epstein-Barr virus appeared linked to several top co-occurrence clusters. In a later genetic analysis, a missense DCLRE1C variant was associated with V-gene and J-gene trimming of TCR beta chains, and the association was replicated in an independent cohort. Three of the identified cytomegalovirus-associated TCR beta chains were confirmed in vitro to be specific for cytomegalovirus antigens. Linkage disequilibrium might explain the correlated functional status among segregating V segments, but an unknown experimental factor could not be ruled out. In a later analysis, most CMV-associated TCR beta chains were found to appear HLA-restricted, with HLA associations seemingly driven largely by CMV exposure. The earlier analysis of some 560 of the donors excluded some 15 rarely observed V segments, including chromosome 9 orphons, because counts were too low. At a false discovery rate of 0.05, a later analysis linked 16,951 TCR beta sequences to specific HLA alleles. For the cohort, immune exposure information was limited to CMV serostatus. According to a later analysis, TCR association rates differed among HLA loci, with DRB1 alleles showing the most associated TCRs and HLA-C alleles showing the fewest. When HLA alleles, especially DR and DQ, strongly co-occurred, TCR associations were difficult to assign to individual alleles. A cluster of highly shared sequence variants was judged likely to be a technical artifact of the sequencing pipeline. The cohort was sequenced for TCR beta chains only, and without alpha or paired-chain data the features that could be detected were limited. Most TCR sequences were seen in very few donors, while some public TCRs were found in many individuals. The classifier was reported to diagnose cytomegalovirus status with high specificity and sensitivity in both the original cohort and the validation cohort. According to a later genetic analysis, donors in an Asian-associated ancestry cluster had fewer N-insertions in productive TCRs than the roughly 670-donor mean. Sequencing depth was assumed to be roughly uniform across donors in the presence/absence analyses, though that assumption may not hold. In an earlier analysis of 587 of the donors, most TCR beta V segments appeared in productive rearrangements about 90% or about 30% of the time, broadly matching IMGT annotations. In a later analysis, HLA-associated TCR beta chains were found to be more clonally expanded and to have lower generation probabilities than equally common non-associated chains. The study listed 150 to 200 TCR beta chains as associated with cytomegalovirus. Because HLA typing was missing for some donors at each locus, association tests included only the typed subset. According to the authors, the approach could potentially be generalized to other disease states and immunological phenotypes. A further reported finding was that TCR beta sequences accurately predicted the HLA-A and HLA-B alleles for most subjects in the first cohort.

Library generation was performed with the immunoSEQ multiplex PCR assay. For the multiplex PCR, a mixture combining 60 forward primers for TCR Vbeta segments and 13 reverse primers for TCR Jbeta segments was used. Amplification of the CDR3 region of rearranged TCR beta genes was performed with a multiplex PCR assay on genomic DNA. On the Illumina HiSeq System, the amplified TCR beta libraries were sequenced as 87-base-pair reads. The study's processing was this. In a later analysis, tens of millions of unique TCR beta chains were counted across the roughly 670 repertoires, and around 11 million of these chains were shared by at least two donors. A nearest-neighbor algorithm error-corrected the raw reads and collapsed the reads into unique sequences, merging closely related sequences to remove PCR and sequencing errors. To assign V, D and J gene segments, CDR3 sequences were aligned to IMGT reference sequences. For a sequence to be retained, at least a six-nucleotide match to both a V gene segment and a J gene segment was required. A rearrangement was called productive if the CDR3 had no stop codons and remained in frame with V and J, and every other rearrangement was called non-productive. Following IMGT convention, CDR3 was defined as the stretch from the second conserved V-encoded cysteine to the conserved J-encoded phenylalanine. The earlier analysis of about 620 of the donors excluded sequences that lacked an unambiguous match to a single V gene segment. In an earlier analysis of about 590 of the donors, a V segment was called functional when productive rearrangements were above 56.7%, and segregating when the standard deviation between donors exceeded 5%. To diagnose cytomegalovirus status from the catalog of TCR beta chain sequences, a statistical classification framework was built. A later analysis assigned V and J genes by comparing TCR nucleotide sequences with IMGT/GENE-DB human TR gene sequences. In a later analysis, CDR3 sequences and most-parsimonious VDJ recombination scenarios were assigned using the TCRdist pipeline. In a later analysis, each TCR beta chain was defined by its CDR3 amino acid sequence together with its V-gene family, and reads without a unique V-gene family were excluded. In a later analysis, 550 to 650 highly shared, low-generation-probability nucleotide sequences were removed to address suspected cross-contamination and a sequencing artifact. For each public chain, a later analysis derived a clonal expansion index from normalized ranks of inferred template counts within each repertoire. A later analysis computed generation probabilities with a VDJ recombination model fitted to out-of-frame rearrangements, and checked the results against IGoR. In a later analysis, hypergeometric tests were used to score TCR-TCR, TCR-HLA and TCR-CMV co-occurrence, with a repertoire-size bias correction applied to TCR pairs. False discovery rates were estimated in a later analysis by permuting HLA or CMV assignments 20 times. In a later analysis, co-occurring TCRs were grouped with DBSCAN, and TCRdist sequence similarity was added when clustering was performed within HLA-allele-positive subsets. Co-occurrence clustering excluded repertoires with fewer than 30,000 or more than 120,000 public chains, plus five with anomalous nucleotide sharing. TCRdb carries this immuneACCESS record with in-frame sequences only. Its versions omit some clonotypes, under half of them owing to an unresolved V gene in the studies checked, with the rest unexplained. The D gene and trimming were derived from the DNA, and the V and J assignments and clone size from that table. A total of more than 110,000 clones appear in this sample, 77% of them only once. The top ten clones comprise 3.9% of the sample.

In total, more than 500 healthy bone marrow donors made up the cohort. All cohort members were sampled while nominally healthy, although unrecorded immune exposures were likely present. The donor tested CMV seronegative, placing the donor among the approximately 400 seronegative members of the cohort. A peripheral blood sample was provided by each donor, and peripheral blood mononuclear cells were used for TCR beta sequencing. The Qiagen DNeasy Blood Extraction Kit was used to extract genomic DNA from the blood cell samples. The source of this sequence is a male donor in good health and CMV-seronegative. The sample was PBMCs.

CDR3 protein: CASSLVVSAGSSYNEQFF. The DNA reads TGTGCCAGCAGCTTGGTTGTCTCGGCGGGGAGCTCCTACAATGAGCAGTTCTTC. This chain joins TRBV5-5 to TRBJ2-1, with a weak D call of TRBD2 (6 bases match). Looking up the germline V gene (reference sequence) yields CDR1 SGHKS and CDR2 YYEKEE. V was cut back by 0 bases and J by 0 bases, leaving a gap of 16 bases between them. From the cysteine through the phenylalanine, the CDR3 covers 18 amino acids. The read is trimmed to its CDR3 DNA, 54 bases read in frame from base 1.